The clone carrying this T cell receptor beta chain was seen more than once but under ten times. Its matching antigen is unknown. PCR was run on genomic DNA. A primer set of 30 forward and 13 reverse primers amplified the CDR3. TCRdb analysed the multiplex PCR reads with MiXCR anew, one entry per CDR3 protein. The sample records fewer than 350,000 distinct CDR3 sequences, over 45% being singletons. Anyone with other autoimmune disease or infection in the prior four weeks was excluded. The data were obtained in a study of type 1 and type 2 diabetes patients. About the study: The cohort mixed type 1 diabetes, type 2 diabetes and nondiabetic donors. CD4+ or CD8+ T cells were positively selected from PBMCs with microbeads.

The study's findings and limits: Between type 2 diabetes and control samples, V and J usage averaged approximately 0.97 correlation.

The sequence derives from a man between 18 and 35 years old with type 2 diabetes. Input material: peripheral blood mononuclear cells (PBMCs).

The CDR3 nucleotides are TGTGCCAGCAGCGACAGGGGGCAATCCTATGGCTACACCTTC. Its translation is CASSDRGQSYGYTF. The J gene is TRBJ1-2, the V gene TRBV6-5, with TRBD1 identical over 10 bases. V shed 6 bases and J 4 bases; nucleotides not matched to a gene: 5. Germline CDR1 is MNHEY and CDR2 is SVGAGI. The CDR3 length is 14 residues.